The 5 T cell receptor beta chains below all came from one sample that was sequenced in a study of CD8 T cells in ankylosing spondylitis. Findings and caveats of the study: For ankylosing spondylitis blood, a TCR beta motif of 7 or 8 highly homologous variants appeared characteristic.

From the 5' RACE reads, TCRdb called clonotypes with MiXCR, one entry per CDR3 protein. This table has about 330,000 distinct CDR3 sequences, approximately 8.2% appearing once. The antigens these receptors bind are not known. Sequenced sample: blood, either unsorted or a sorted T cell fraction (not recorded which). Every receptor here comes from a male donor with ankylosing spondylitis.

This chain links TRBV20-1 with TRBJ1-1; tentative D call: TRBD1 (5 bases). CDR1 DFQATT and CDR2 SNEGSKA come from the germline V gene (reference sequence). This CDR3 is 15 amino acids long. V was shortened by 4 bases and J by 2 bases, with 17 bases between the two germline ends. The CDR3: CSANPFAGTNTEAFF. CDR3 DNA: TGCAGTGCTAACCCCTTTGCGGGGACTAACACTGAAGCTTTCTTT.

This clonotype was seen a handful of times. V usage is TRBV5-1 and J usage is TRBJ2-5, with TRBD2 identical over 7 bases. The CDR3 is 15 amino acids. Trimming took 0 bases from V and 2 from J; bases not matched to a gene: 4. CDR1 is SGHRS, CDR2 YFSETQ, per germline. The CDR3 nucleotides are TGCGCCAGCAGCTTGGATGTGGGAGGGCAAGAGACCCAGTACTTC. Protein: CASSLDVGGQETQYF.

This clonotype was found a few times. V and J are TRBV5-1 and TRBJ1-1; possible D gene TRBD1, 5 bases. The CDR3 has 16 amino acids. V gave up 1 base and J gave up 5 bases, with 18 bases separating them. In germline, CDR1 is SGHRS, CDR2 YFSETQ. CDR3 nucleotides: TGCGCCAGCAGCTTGTGGGCGGGGCAGGGTCTTACTGAAGCTTTCTTT. Its protein product is CASSLWAGQGLTEAFF.

The chain joins TRBV6-2 or TRBV6-3 to TRBJ2-3; D is unresolved. The CDR3 consists of 13 residues. Germline-derived CDR1 and CDR2 are MNHEY and SVGEGT. V shed 1 base and J shed 11 bases, with 13 bases lying between them. CDR3 nucleotide sequence: TGTGCCAGCAGTTACTTCGGCAAGCCGAAGCAGTATTTT. It specifies CASSYFGKPKQYF.

This clonotype has only a few counts. The chain carries TRBV12-3 or TRBV12-4 and TRBJ2-1, with D unresolved. The CDR3 length is 13 residues. Trimming took off 6 bases at V and 7 bases at J, with 13 bases between the two ends. The CDR3 is CASSLNRLNEQFF. The CDR3 DNA sequence: TGTGCCAGCAGCCTGAACCGTCTTAATGAGCAGTTCTTC.